Described below is a single T cell receptor beta chain sequence and its context. Its specificity is unknown. Per the germline V gene, CDR1 is GTSNPN and CDR2 is SVGIG (reference sequence). This CDR3 contains 14 residues. Trimming removed 1 base from V and 8 bases from J, with 15 bases in between. Subjects with ophthalmopathy showed a Clinical Activity Score no lower than 3, a NOSPECS grade no lower than 4, and a duration shorter than 3 months. Each 10 ml fresh peripheral blood draw supplied the PBMCs. The sample belongs to a study of T cells in Graves' hyperthyroidism and ophthalmopathy. General study points: Blood also carried most thyroid clonotypes expanded above 0.001.

Researchers amplified the TCR beta CDR3 regions from RNA transcripts. A first-round RT-PCR of the TCR CDR3 used the HTBI primer set. A single record per CDR3 protein comes from TCRdb applying MiXCR to the multiplex PCR reads. The table has 450,000 to 500,000 distinct CDR3 sequences, around a fifth seen once; the top ten hold around 47%. This chain joins TRBV30 and TRBJ2-1, with a possible D match to TRBD2 (6 bases). The sequenced sample was blood. The receptor's source is a woman in her seventies with Graves' ophthalmopathy. The CDR3: CAWSEGREYDEQFF. The CDR3 DNA is TGTGCCTGGAGTGAGGGTCGGGAGTATGATGAGCAGTTCTTC. The entire variable domain, with the rest obtained from reference TRBV30 and TRBJ2-1, is as follows: SQTIHQWPATLVQPVGSPLSLECTVEGTSNPNLYWYRQAAGRGLQLLFYSVGIGQISSEVPQNLSASRPQDRQFILSSKKLLLSDSGFYLCAWSEGREYDEQFFGPGTRLTVL.